The clone carrying this T cell receptor (beta chain) was detected only a few times. Its antigen is not identified. The data belong to a study of naive and memory T cell subsets. The study, taken as a whole, reports: Possibly reflecting memory cells re-expressing CD45RA, a few larger clonotypes occurred in naive repertoires, especially CD8.

CDR1 is SEHNR and CDR2 is FQNEAQ in the germline V gene (reference sequence). Losses at the gene ends were 5 bases for V and 1 base for J; bases not matched to a gene: 7. The CDR3 is 15 amino acids. Two oligonucleotides, mixed equimolar, formed the beta constant-region primer covering TRBC1 and TRBC2. The ligated cDNA underwent four PCR rounds using SP2 and nested alpha and beta constant-region primers. MiXCR was run by TCRdb on the UMI-ligation and nested PCR reads, yielding one entry per CDR3 protein. Seen here are 90,000 to 120,000 distinct CDR3 sequences, roughly 15% observed once, and the top ten hold approximately 2.8%.

The receptor was derived from a human donor in good health. The chain combines TRBV7-9 with TRBJ2-5; 7 bases map to TRBD1. Material for sequencing was naive CD8+ T cells from blood. The CDR3 bases are TGTGCCAGCAGCCATAGGGACAGATCCCAAGAGACCCAGTACTTC. This gives the protein CASSHRDRSQETQYF. Full variable domain (rest looked up from reference TRBV7-9 and TRBJ2-5): DTGVSQNPRHKITKRGQNVTFRCDPISEHNRLYWYRQTLGQGPEFLTYFQNEAQLEKSRLLSDRFSAERPKGSFSTLEIQRTEQGDSAMYLCASSHRDRSQETQYFGPGTRLLVL.